The 15 T cell receptor beta chains below come from one sample, sequenced in a study of beta chain features in type 1 diabetes. Investigators reverse transcribed all isolated RNA, so they sequenced expressed TCRB transcripts. Sequencing used immunoSEQ multiplex PCR; TCRdb keeps in-frame clones, though not all of them. Seen here are about 250,000 clones, 12% to 15% observed once, and the top ten hold around 0.025%. Source material: naive CD4+ T cells from blood. Receptors were obtained from a woman in her thirties or forties in good health.

This chain connects TRBV7-9 to TRBJ1-2; D perhaps matches TRBD1 (6 bases). This CDR3 comprises 13 residues. Germline CDR1 reads SEHNR; CDR2 reads FQNEAQ (reference sequence). V shed 9 bases and J shed 6 bases, with 17 bases lying between them. This chain's CDR3 is CASMRGGMHGYTF. CDR3 sequence (DNA): TGTGCCAGTATGAGGGGGGGCATGCATGGCTACACCTTC.

This chain uses TRBV2 with TRBJ1-5; 7 bases line up with TRBD1. Losses at the gene ends were 6 bases for V and 9 bases for J; bases not matched to a gene: 11. The CDR3 has 14 residues. The germline CDR1 and CDR2 sequences are SNHLY and FYNNEI. CDR3 DNA sequence: TGTGCCAGCAGGGTTGGACAGGAACGGGGGCCCCAGCATTTT. Encoded protein: CASRVGQERGPQHF.

This clone was recorded a few times. V usage is TRBV18 and J usage is TRBJ2-1, with 7 bases lining up with TRBD2. J was trimmed by 3 bases and V by 0 bases; bases with no gene match: 2. Germline CDR1 and CDR2: KGHSH and LQKENI. The CDR3 is made up of 15 amino acids. The CDR3 reads CASSPPGGIYNEQFF. CDR3 DNA sequence: TGTGCCAGCTCACCACCCGGGGGGATCTACAATGAGCAGTTCTTC.

Only a few counts were recorded for this clone. V and J are TRBV12-5 and TRBJ1-2, with D tentatively TRBD1 (5 bases). Germline CDR1 is LGHNT and CDR2 is FRNRAP. This CDR3 has 12 amino acids. The CDR3 DNA reads TGTGCCGGGGGGAGCGAAGACTATGGCTACACCTTC. Protein product: CAGGSEDYGYTF. Full variable domain (remainder filled in from reference TRBV12-5 and TRBJ1-2): DARVTQTPRHKVTEMGQEVTMRCQPILGHNTVFWYRQTMMQGLELLAYFRNRAPLDDSGMPKDRFSAEMPDATLATLKIQPSEPRDSAVYFCAGGSEDYGYTFGSGTRLTVV.

The gene calls are TRBV5-1 and TRBJ1-4; D is ambiguous. V lost 4 bases, J lost 5 bases, and 12 bases lay in between. CDR1 SGHRS and CDR2 YFSETQ come from the germline V gene. The CDR3 covers 14 residues. The DNA of the CDR3 is TGCGCCAGCAGCCACCAGACGGGGAATGAAAAACTGTTTTTT. Protein: CASSHQTGNEKLFF.

This clone was observed a few times. The chain recombines TRBV25-1 with TRBJ1-5, with D perhaps TRBD1 (6 bases). V shed 5 bases and J shed 6 bases, with 14 bases lying between them. Germline loops: CDR1 MGHDK, CDR2 SYGVNS. The length of the CDR3 is 14 residues. The CDR3 here is CASSSQGRGQPQHF. Written as DNA, the CDR3 is TGTGCCAGCAGTTCACAGGGAAGGGGTCAGCCCCAGCATTTT. Drawing the rest from reference TRBV25-1 and TRBJ1-5, the complete variable domain is EADIYQTPRYLVIGTGKKITLECSQTMGHDKMYWYQQDPGMELHLIHYSYGVNSTEKGDLSSESTVSRIRTEHFPLTLESARPSHTSQYLCASSSQGRGQPQHFGDGTRLSIL.

The V call is TRBV6-5, the J call TRBJ2-3; tentative D call: TRBD1 (6 bases). The germline CDR1 and CDR2 sequences are MNHEY and SVGAGI. This CDR3 is built from 15 residues. V lost 4 bases to trimming and J lost 0 bases, with 11 bases between them. The CDR3 region is CASSFSGVSTDTQYF. CDR3 DNA sequence: TGTGCCAGCAGTTTTTCAGGGGTTAGCACAGATACGCAGTATTTT.

V usage is TRBV9 and J usage is TRBJ2-7, with D perhaps TRBD2 (6 bases). The CDR3 loop spans 13 amino acids. Trimming left V 2 bases short and J 5 bases short, with 11 bases between. CDR1 and CDR2 (germline): SGDLS, YYNGEE. The CDR3 here is CASSVSPGDEQYF. The DNA of the CDR3 is TGTGCCAGCAGCGTCAGTCCGGGGGACGAGCAGTACTTC.

This clone was seen only a few times. V and J are TRBV18 and TRBJ1-1; 8 nucleotides align to TRBD1. Germline-derived CDR1 and CDR2 are KGHSH and LQKENI. CDR3 length: 17 residues. The ends lost 4 bases at V and 1 base at J; junction bases unmatched: 11. CDR3 DNA: TGTGCCAGCTCACAGTTCGGACAGGGCTACCCGAACACTGAAGCTTTCTTT. Translated, it gives CASSQFGQGYPNTEAFF.

This sequence joins TRBV5-1 and TRBJ1-5; tentative D call: TRBD1 (6 bases). The CDR3 has 14 residues. V lost 1 base to trimming and J lost 3 bases, with 8 bases between them. Per the germline V gene, CDR1 is SGHRS and CDR2 is YFSETQ. The CDR3 loop reads CASSLTGINQPQHF. DNA for the CDR3: TGCGCCAGCAGCTTGACAGGGATCAATCAGCCCCAGCATTTT.

V gene TRBV2 combines with J gene TRBJ1-5, with D tentatively TRBD1 (6 bases). Germline V gene sequence: CDR1 SNHLY, CDR2 FYNNEI. V lost 5 bases to trimming and J lost 5 bases, with 10 bases between them. The CDR3 spans 13 residues. Here the CDR3 DNA reads TGTGCCAGCAGTCCCTACAGGGATCAGCCCCAGCATTTT. Translating it yields CASSPYRDQPQHF. Using reference TRBV2 and TRBJ1-5 for the parts outside the CDR3, the full variable domain is EPEVTQTPSHQVTQMGQEVILRCVPISNHLYFYWYRQILGQKVEFLVSFYNNEISEKSEIFDDQFSVERPDGSNFTLKIRSTKLEDSAMYFCASSPYRDQPQHFGDGTRLSIL.

A few counts support this clone. This chain joins TRBV7-2 and TRBJ2-3, with TRBD2 matching over 7 bases. CDR3 size: 14 residues. V was clipped by 7 bases and J by 3 bases; unmatched bases: 7. Germline V gene sequence: CDR1 SGHTA, CDR2 FQGNSA. The CDR3 reads CASILSGGTDTQYF. CDR3 nucleotides: TGTGCCAGCATCCTTTCCGGGGGGACAGATACGCAGTATTTT.

This clone was counted a few times. The chain uses TRBV5-4 and TRBJ2-1, with 14 bases fitting TRBD2. This CDR3 is 15 amino acids long. CDR1 is SGHNT, CDR2 YYREEE, per germline (reference sequence). With V trimmed by 6 bases and J by 6 bases, 5 bases remained unmatched. The CDR3 DNA reads TGTGCCAGCACCCCCGGACTAGCGGGGGGCAATGAGCAGTTCTTC. Protein sequence: CASTPGLAGGNEQFF. The entire variable domain, with the rest obtained from reference TRBV5-4 and TRBJ2-1, is as follows: ETGVTQSPTHLIKTRGQQVTLRCSSQSGHNTVSWYQQALGQGPQFIFQYYREEENGRGNFPPRFSGLQFPNYSSELNVNALELDDSALYLCASTPGLAGGNEQFFGPGTRLTVL.

This chain connects TRBV7-9 to TRBJ2-7, with 8 positions matching TRBD1. The CDR3 sequence is 15 residues long. J gave up 6 bases and V 5 bases, and 12 bases lay outside the gene matches. Germline CDR1 reads SEHNR; CDR2 reads FQNEAQ (reference sequence). The CDR3 protein is CASSGYGTGNPEQYF. In nucleotides, the CDR3 is TGTGCCAGCAGCGGCTACGGGACAGGAAACCCCGAGCAGTACTTC.

This sequence joins TRBV5-6 and TRBJ1-4, with a possible D match to TRBD1 (5 bases). Trimming took off 9 bases at V and 7 bases at J, with 16 bases between the two ends. The CDR3 has 13 residues. From germline, CDR1 is SGHDT and CDR2 YYEEEE. CDR3 sequence reads: CATTTVFGEKLFF. DNA of the CDR3: TGTGCCACCACGACAGTTTTCGGTGAAAAACTGTTTTTT. The variable domain in full, completed from reference TRBV5-6 and TRBJ1-4, reads DAGVTQSPTHLIKTRGQQVTLRCSPKSGHDTVSWYQQALGQGPQFIFQYYEEEERQRGNFPDRFSGHQFPNYSSELNVNALLLGDSALYLCATTTVFGEKLFFGSGTQLSVL.